This TCR beta chain was recorded in a study of blood T cell repertoires in COVID-19. Study information: The United States, Italy and Spain supplied acute and convalescent COVID-19 samples.

This CDR3 spans 15 amino acids. The V and J ends lost 2 bases and 4 bases, in that order; junction bases with no gene match: 7. Germline lookup yields CDR1 SGHRS and CDR2 YFSETQ. Here immunoSEQ multiplex PCR was the method, and the copy in TCRdb shows in-frame clones only, minus some. This table holds more than 15,000 clones, approximately 90% found once. The V gene is TRBV5-1, the J gene TRBJ2-5; 8 bases align to TRBD2. This clonotype was sampled from a woman aged 60 to 75 with active COVID-19. Sequencing was carried out using peripheral blood. CDR3 sequence (DNA): TGCGCCAGCAGCTTCATGGCGGGGGGAAGAGAGACCCAGTACTTC. Protein: CASSFMAGGRETQYF.